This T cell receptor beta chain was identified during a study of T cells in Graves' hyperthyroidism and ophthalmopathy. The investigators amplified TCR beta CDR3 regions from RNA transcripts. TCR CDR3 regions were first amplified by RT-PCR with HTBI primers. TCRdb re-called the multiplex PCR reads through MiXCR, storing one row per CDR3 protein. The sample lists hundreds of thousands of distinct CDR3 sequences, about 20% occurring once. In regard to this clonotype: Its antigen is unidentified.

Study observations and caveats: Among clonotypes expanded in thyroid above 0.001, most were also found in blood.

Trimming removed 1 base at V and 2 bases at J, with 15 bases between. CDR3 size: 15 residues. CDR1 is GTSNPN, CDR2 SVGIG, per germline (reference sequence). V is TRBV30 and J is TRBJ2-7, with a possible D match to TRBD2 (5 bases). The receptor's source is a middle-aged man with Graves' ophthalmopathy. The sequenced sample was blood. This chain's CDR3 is CAWSGGPIVAYEQYF. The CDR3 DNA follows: TGTGCCTGGAGTGGAGGGCCGATCGTGGCCTACGAGCAGTACTTC.